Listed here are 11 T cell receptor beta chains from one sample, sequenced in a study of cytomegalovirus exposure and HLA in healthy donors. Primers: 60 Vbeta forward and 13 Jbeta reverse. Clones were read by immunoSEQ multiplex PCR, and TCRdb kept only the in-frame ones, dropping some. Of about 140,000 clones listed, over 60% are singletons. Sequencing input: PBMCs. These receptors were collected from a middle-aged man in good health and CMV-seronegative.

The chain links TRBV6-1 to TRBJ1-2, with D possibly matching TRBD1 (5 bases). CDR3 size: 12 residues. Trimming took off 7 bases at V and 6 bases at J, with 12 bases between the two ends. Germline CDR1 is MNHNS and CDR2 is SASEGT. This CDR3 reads CASTLTGDGYTF. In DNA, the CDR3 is TGTGCCAGCACCCTAACGGGGGATGGCTACACCTTC.

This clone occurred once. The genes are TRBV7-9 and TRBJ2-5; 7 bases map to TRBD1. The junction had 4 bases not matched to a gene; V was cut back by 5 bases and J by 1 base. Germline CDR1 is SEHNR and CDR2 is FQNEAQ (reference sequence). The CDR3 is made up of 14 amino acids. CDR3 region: CASSARDSQETQYF. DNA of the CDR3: TGTGCCAGCAGCGCCCGGGACAGCCAAGAGACCCAGTACTTC.

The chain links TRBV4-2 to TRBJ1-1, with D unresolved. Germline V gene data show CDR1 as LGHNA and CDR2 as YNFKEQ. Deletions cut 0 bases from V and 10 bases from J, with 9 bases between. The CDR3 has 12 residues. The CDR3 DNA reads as TGTGCCAGCAGCCAAGATCGATTGGCAGCTTTCTTT. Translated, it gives CASSQDRLAAFF.

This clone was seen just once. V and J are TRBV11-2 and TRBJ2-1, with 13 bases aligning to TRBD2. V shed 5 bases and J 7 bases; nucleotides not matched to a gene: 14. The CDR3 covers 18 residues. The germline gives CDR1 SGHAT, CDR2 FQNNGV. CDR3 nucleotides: TGTGCCAGCAGCCCCCCCGGGACTAGCGGGGAAAGTAGGAATGAGCAGTTCTTC. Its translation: CASSPPGTSGESRNEQFF. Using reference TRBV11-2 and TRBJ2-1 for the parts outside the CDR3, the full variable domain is EAGVAQSPRYKIIEKRQSVAFWCNPISGHATLYWYQQILGQGPKLLIQFQNNGVVDDSQLPKDRFSAERLKGVDSTLKIQPAKLEDSAVYLCASSPPGTSGESRNEQFFGPGTRLTVL.

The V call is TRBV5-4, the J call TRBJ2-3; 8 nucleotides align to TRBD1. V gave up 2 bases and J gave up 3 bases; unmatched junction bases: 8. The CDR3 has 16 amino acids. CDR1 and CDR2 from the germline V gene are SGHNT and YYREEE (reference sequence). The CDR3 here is CASSFRGRLSTDTQYF. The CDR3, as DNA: TGTGCCAGCAGCTTCAGGGGGCGATTATCGACAGATACGCAGTATTTT.

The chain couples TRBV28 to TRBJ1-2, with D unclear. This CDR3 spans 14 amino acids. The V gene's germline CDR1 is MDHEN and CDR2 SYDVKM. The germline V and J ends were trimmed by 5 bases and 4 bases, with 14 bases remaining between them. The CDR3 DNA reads TGTGCCAGCAGTGCCCTCTTGGGCCGCTATGGCTACACCTTC. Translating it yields CASSALLGRYGYTF.

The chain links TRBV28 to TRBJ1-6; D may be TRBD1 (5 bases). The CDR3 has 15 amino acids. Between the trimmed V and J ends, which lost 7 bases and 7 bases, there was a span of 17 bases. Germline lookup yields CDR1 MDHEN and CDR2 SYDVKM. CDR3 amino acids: CASTLRSGGNSPLHF. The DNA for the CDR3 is TGTGCCAGCACCCTACGTTCGGGGGGAAATTCACCCCTCCACTTT.

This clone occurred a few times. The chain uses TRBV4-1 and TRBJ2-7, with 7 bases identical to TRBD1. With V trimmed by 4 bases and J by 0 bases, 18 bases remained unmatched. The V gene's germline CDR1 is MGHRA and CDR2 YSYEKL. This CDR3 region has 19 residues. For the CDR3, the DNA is TGCGCCAGCAGCCCCCGGGACCAAGGGAAGAGGGGGCCCTCCTACGAGCAGTACTTC. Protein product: CASSPRDQGKRGPSYEQYF.

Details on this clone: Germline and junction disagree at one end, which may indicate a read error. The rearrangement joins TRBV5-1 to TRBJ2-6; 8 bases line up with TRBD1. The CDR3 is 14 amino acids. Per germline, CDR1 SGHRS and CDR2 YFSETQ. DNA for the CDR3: TGCGCCAGCAGCCAGGGGGCTGGGGCCAACGGCCTGACTTTC. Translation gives CASSQGAGANGLTF.

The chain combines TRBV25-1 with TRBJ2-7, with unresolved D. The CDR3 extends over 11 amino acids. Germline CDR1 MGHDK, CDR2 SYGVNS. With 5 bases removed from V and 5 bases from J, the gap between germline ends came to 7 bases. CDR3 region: CASSLSDEQYF. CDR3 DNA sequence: TGTGCCAGCAGTTTAAGCGACGAGCAGTACTTC.

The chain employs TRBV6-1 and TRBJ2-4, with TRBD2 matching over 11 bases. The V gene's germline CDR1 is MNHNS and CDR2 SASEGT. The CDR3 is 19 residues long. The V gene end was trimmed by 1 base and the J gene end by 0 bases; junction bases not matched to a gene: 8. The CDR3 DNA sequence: TGTGCCAGCAGTGAAGTTTTAGCGGGAGGGCGGCTAGCCAAAAACATTCAGTACTTC. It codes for CASSEVLAGGRLAKNIQYF.